The following is a T cell receptor (beta chain) sequence with its context. The germline CDR1 and CDR2 sequences are SGHRS and YFSETQ. CDR3 length: 15 amino acids. J gave up 5 bases and V 7 bases, and 8 bases lay outside the gene matches. The sample originates from a study of blood T cell repertoires in COVID-19. Study information: From the United States, Italy and Spain came samples of acute and convalescent COVID-19. PBMCs, B-cell-depleted T cells, or T cells were the source of the cDNA or gDNA that made up the material.

Original handling: Reference gene primers were amplified, and this amplification served to estimate nucleated cell counts. Only in-frame clones appear in the TCRdb table, and some are missing; sequencing was by immunoSEQ multiplex PCR. That table is the source of V, J and clone size, and D and trimming were worked out from the DNA. The sample holds about 130,000 clones; 85% are singletons and the top ten take over 20%. The chain has TRBV5-1 and TRBJ2-5; 13 bases fit TRBD2. Input material: peripheral blood. The sequence derives from a woman of 80 years or more with acute or convalescent COVID-19. The CDR3 reads CASSLGLAGSETQYF. DNA of the CDR3: TGCGCCAGCTCCCTGGGACTAGCGGGGTCGGAGACCCAGTACTTC.